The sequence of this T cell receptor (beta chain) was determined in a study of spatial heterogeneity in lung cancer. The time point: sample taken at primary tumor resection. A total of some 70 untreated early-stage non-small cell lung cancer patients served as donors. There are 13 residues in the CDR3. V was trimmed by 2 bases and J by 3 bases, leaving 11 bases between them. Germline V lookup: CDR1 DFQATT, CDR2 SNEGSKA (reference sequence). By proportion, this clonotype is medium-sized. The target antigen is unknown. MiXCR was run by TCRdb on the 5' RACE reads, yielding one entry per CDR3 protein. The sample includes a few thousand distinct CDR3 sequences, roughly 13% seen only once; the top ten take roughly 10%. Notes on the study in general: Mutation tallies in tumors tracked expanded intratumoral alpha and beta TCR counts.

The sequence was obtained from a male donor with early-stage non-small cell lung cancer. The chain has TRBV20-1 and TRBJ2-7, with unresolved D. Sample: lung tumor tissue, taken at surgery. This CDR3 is CSARQPPDYEQYF. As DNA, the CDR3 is TGCAGTGCTAGACAGCCCCCCGACTACGAGCAGTACTTC.